This entry lists 18 T cell receptor beta chains sequenced from one sample in a study of T cells in Graves' hyperthyroidism and ophthalmopathy. There were TCR beta CDR3 regions amplified from RNA transcripts. HTBI primers were the set used in a first-round RT-PCR of the TCR CDR3. From the multiplex PCR reads, TCRdb called clonotypes with MiXCR, one entry per CDR3 protein. The sample gives roughly 380,000 distinct CDR3 sequences, about 15% of which show up once; approximately 11% is in the top ten. The sample consisted of blood. All receptors come from a woman between 55 and 75 years old with Graves' hyperthyroidism.

The chain's CDR3 is CAWTGGYNQPQHF. CDR3 in DNA: TGTGCCTGGACAGGGGGATACAATCAGCCCCAGCATTTT. The genes are TRBV30 and TRBJ1-5; 7 bases agree with TRBD1. J was trimmed by 3 bases and V by 4 bases; bases with no gene match: 3. Germline loops: CDR1 GTSNPN, CDR2 SVGIG (reference sequence). This CDR3 has 13 amino acids.

The gene calls are TRBV19 and TRBJ2-7; TRBD2 agrees at 7 bases. The V segment lost 6 bases and the J segment 0 bases; nucleotides outside the gene matches: 5. CDR1 LNHDA and CDR2 SQIVND come from the germline V gene (reference sequence). This CDR3 is built from 14 residues. CDR3: CASREVAGSYEQYF. The CDR3 bases are TGTGCCAGTAGAGAGGTAGCGGGCTCCTACGAGCAGTACTTC. Full variable domain (outside the CDR3, taken from reference TRBV19 and TRBJ2-7): DGGITQSPKYLFRKEGQNVTLSCEQNLNHDAMYWYRQDPGQGLRLIYYSQIVNDFQKGDIAEGYSVSREKKESFPLTVTSAQKNPTAFYLCASREVAGSYEQYFGPGTRLTVT.

The sample holds many counts of this clonotype. This chain joins TRBV2 and TRBJ2-7; D call uncertain. V gave up 8 bases and J gave up 8 bases, with 16 bases separating them. CDR1 SNHLY and CDR2 FYNNEI come from the germline V gene. There are 12 residues in the CDR3. For the CDR3, the DNA is TGTGCCAGCCGTTTGGTGGCGTGGAAGCAGTACTTC. This gives the protein CASRLVAWKQYF.

This chain uses TRBV7-2 with TRBJ2-7, with TRBD2 matching over 7 bases. J was trimmed by 0 bases and V by 5 bases; bases with no gene match: 7. Germline CDR1 is SGHTA and CDR2 is FQGNSA. The CDR3 length is 15 residues. The CDR3 is CASSPQAGVSYEQYF. In nucleotides, the CDR3 is TGTGCCAGCAGCCCCCAGGCGGGGGTCTCCTACGAGCAGTACTTC.

This clonotype was seen many times. This chain uses TRBV11-3 with TRBJ2-3; D is uncertain. CDR1 is SGHNT, CDR2 YENEEA, per germline. The CDR3 consists of 14 residues. The V end lost 5 bases, the J end lost 5 bases, and 14 bases lay between the germline ends. The CDR3 region is CASSPAGVEDTQYF. The CDR3 DNA is TGTGCCAGCAGCCCAGCTGGAGTAGAAGATACGCAGTATTTT.

This clonotype was counted ten times or more. This chain links TRBV11-3 with TRBJ2-3; a weak D match, TRBD2 (6 bases). The ends were cut back, 3 bases at V and 3 bases at J, with 19 bases in the middle. The germline CDR1 and CDR2 sequences are SGHNT and YENEEA. The CDR3 runs to 17 residues. CDR3 loop: CASSFSEFLGGTDTQYF. The CDR3 DNA reads TGTGCCAGCAGCTTCTCGGAGTTTCTCGGGGGTACAGATACGCAGTATTTT.

V is TRBV20-1 and J is TRBJ2-5; 11 bases are a match to TRBD2. The CDR3 sequence is 15 residues long. Losses at the gene ends were 5 bases for V and 1 base for J; bases not matched to a gene: 6. Germline CDR1 is DFQATT and CDR2 is SNEGSKA (reference sequence). The CDR3 here is CSAPLAGGLQETQYF. The CDR3 DNA reads TGCAGTGCTCCTTTAGCGGGAGGGCTCCAAGAGACCCAGTACTTC.

This clonotype was observed at least ten times. The chain recombines TRBV29-1 with TRBJ2-1; 9 bases are a match to TRBD2. V lost 1 base, J lost 7 bases, and 8 bases stayed unmatched. The CDR3 covers 15 residues. The germline CDR1 and CDR2 sequences are SQVTM and ANQGSEA. The CDR3 region is CSVEVAGAWGNEQFF. The CDR3 region has the DNA TGCAGCGTTGAAGTAGCGGGAGCCTGGGGGAATGAGCAGTTCTTC.

The sample holds many counts of this clonotype. The chain has TRBV11-3 and TRBJ2-2; 7 nucleotides align to TRBD1. Looked up from germline, CDR1 is SGHNT and CDR2 is YENEEA. This CDR3 has 15 amino acids. The J segment lost 0 bases and the V segment lost 6 bases, leaving 4 bases of the junction unmatched. CDR3 nucleotide sequence: TGTGCCAGCAGAACCGGGACAGCGAACACCGGGGAGCTGTTTTTT. Its protein is CASRTGTANTGELFF.

The V and J genes are TRBV10-2 and TRBJ1-6, with no clear D. Germline CDR1 WSHSY, CDR2 SAAADI. Trimming left V 3 bases short and J 7 bases short, with 10 bases between. This CDR3 spans 14 amino acids. The CDR3, as DNA: TGCGCCAGCAGTGAAACAGCAAGAAATTCACCCCTCCACTTT. It codes for CASSETARNSPLHF.

In its sample, this clonotype was seen a few times. This may be a read error, as it is one base from a much larger clone. This chain uses TRBV20-1 with TRBJ2-7; 9 nucleotides line up with TRBD1. This CDR3 is built from 13 residues. The V segment lost 6 bases and the J segment 5 bases; nucleotides outside the gene matches: 8. Germline-derived CDR1 and CDR2 are DFQATT and SNEGSKA (reference sequence). The CDR3 reads CSARGQGLHEQYF. The CDR3 nucleotides are TGCAGTGCCCGCGGACAGGGGCTCCACGAGCAGTACTTC.

This clonotype has ten or more counts. The chain employs TRBV3-1 and TRBJ1-1; D remains unclear. The CDR3 runs 12 residues. V dropped 3 bases and J dropped 2 bases, with 4 bases sitting between them. The V gene's germline CDR1 is LGHDT and CDR2 YNNKEL (reference sequence). DNA of the CDR3: TGTGCCAGCAGCCACCGAAACACTGAAGCTTTCTTT. This codes for CASSHRNTEAFF. Using reference TRBV3-1 and TRBJ1-1 for the parts outside the CDR3, the full variable domain is DTAVSQTPKYLVTQMGNDKSIKCEQNLGHDTMYWYKQDSKKFLKIMFSYNNKELIINETVPNRFSPKSPDKAHLNLHINSLELGDSAVYFCASSHRNTEAFFGQGTRLTVV.

In its sample, this clonotype was seen many times. The rearrangement joins TRBV30 to TRBJ1-5; no reliable D call. V lost 1 base and J lost 0, with 7 bases in between. The CDR3 contains 14 residues. Germline CDR1 reads GTSNPN; CDR2 reads SVGIG (reference sequence). CDR3 amino acids: CAWSGQYSNQPQHF. The CDR3 bases are TGTGCCTGGAGTGGGCAGTATAGCAATCAGCCCCAGCATTTT.

In this sample, this clonotype turned up a few times. J is TRBJ1-5 and V is TRBV10-3; TRBD1 matches at 10 bases. Looked up from germline, CDR1 is ENHRY and CDR2 is SYGVKD. CDR3 size: 15 residues. V gave up 4 bases and J gave up 4 bases; unmatched junction bases: 4. In DNA, the CDR3 is TGTGCCATCAGTGGAGGGACAGGGGATAATCAGCCCCAGCATTTT. Translation gives CAISGGTGDNQPQHF.

This clonotype came up a few times. This sequence joins TRBV7-9 and TRBJ1-5, with D hard to call. Germline V gene data show CDR1 as SEHNR and CDR2 as FQNEAQ (reference sequence). Trimming took off 5 bases at V and 7 bases at J, with 18 bases between the two ends. The CDR3 covers 15 residues. CDR3 loop: CASSQGPHSGQPQHF. In DNA, the CDR3 is TGTGCCAGCAGCCAAGGACCACACTCGGGGCAGCCCCAGCATTTT.

This clonotype was observed many times. V is TRBV20-1 and J is TRBJ2-3, with D possibly TRBD2 on 6 matching bases. From germline, CDR1 is DFQATT and CDR2 SNEGSKA (reference sequence). The CDR3 spans 17 residues. V shed 1 base and J shed 0 bases, with 17 bases lying between them. The CDR3 nucleotides are TGCAGTGCTAGAGGTCAACTGGGGCGGGAAAGCACAGATACGCAGTATTTT. It is translated as CSARGQLGRESTDTQYF.

This clonotype was seen many times. The chain uses TRBV7-3 and TRBJ2-1; 11 bases agree with TRBD2. V dropped 5 bases and J dropped 1; count of bases not matched to a gene: 7. The CDR3 runs to 17 residues. Germline CDR1 reads SGHTA; CDR2 reads FQGTGA. CDR3 in amino acids: CASSPSRLAGSYNEQFF. The CDR3, as DNA: TGTGCCAGCAGCCCGTCTCGACTAGCGGGGTCCTACAATGAGCAGTTCTTC.

There are many counts of this clonotype. This chain connects TRBV27 to TRBJ1-6; 8 nucleotides match TRBD1. This CDR3 region has 15 residues. Unmatched junction bases numbered 10, after V lost 6 bases and J lost 9 bases. CDR1 and CDR2 (germline): MNHEY, SMNVEV (reference sequence). Written as DNA, the CDR3 is TGTGCCAGCAGCCCACTGACAGGGGTCTTTTCACCCCTCCACTTT. Protein: CASSPLTGVFSPLHF.